Listed below are T cell receptor beta chains from one sample, sequenced in a study of T cell responses to AZD1222 COVID-19 vaccine. Sequencing used immunoSEQ multiplex PCR; TCRdb keeps in-frame clones, though not all of them. The repertoire holds roughly 93,000 clones, 90% seen once, with approximately 30% in the top ten. This material consisted of peripheral blood, taken on day 0 of AZD1222 vaccination. The origin of the receptors is an adult in good health. Each CDR3 is given with its conserved first and last residue. A D gene is named only where the DNA matches it firmly. Only part of the rows carry a size: once, few, many, or a class if the clone is expanded.

TRBJ2-3 TRBD2 TRBV6-5 NA CASSSPTSGRVNTQYF TGTGCCAGCAGTTCCCCGACTAGCGGGAGGGTAAATACGCAGTATTTT
TRBJ1-1 NA TRBV5-6 NA CARSLDRNTEAFF TGTGCCAGAAGCTTGGACAGGAACACTGAAGCTTTCTTT
TRBJ1-6 NA TRBV9 NA CASSVSSGARDSPLHF TGTGCCAGCAGCGTATCTTCGGGGGCGCGGGATTCACCCCTCCACTTT
TRBJ1-2 NA TRBV28 once CASSRSGYGYTF TGTGCCAGCAGTCGGTCAGGCTATGGCTACACCTTC
TRBJ2-7 NA TRBV6-2/TRBV6-3 NA CASSRPPEQYF TGTGCCAGCAGCCGGCCCCCCGAGCAGTACTTC
TRBJ1-2 TRBD1 TRBV5-1 once CASSPDRTYGYTF TGCGCCAGCAGCCCGGACAGGACCTATGGCTACACCTTC
TRBJ2-4 NA TRBV5-4 NA CASSLAGWGMGAKNIQYF TGTGCCAGCAGCTTGGCGGGATGGGGGATGGGGGCCAAAAACATTCAGTACTTC
TRBJ1-3 NA TRBV19 NA CASLGTSAGNTIYF TGTGCCAGTCTTGGGACATCCGCCGGCAACACCATATATTTT
TRBJ2-7 TRBD1 TRBV7-9 once CASSLGSGGYEQYF TGTGCCAGCAGCTTAGGTTCAGGGGGCTACGAGCAGTACTTC
TRBJ1-1 NA TRBV2 NA CASSDLGISEAFF TGTGCCAGCAGTGACTTGGGTATCAGTGAAGCTTTCTTT
TRBJ2-2 NA TRBV6-1 NA CASSETPVPTGELFF TGTGCCAGCAGTGAAACCCCTGTCCCGACCGGGGAGCTGTTTTTT
TRBJ2-7 NA TRBV28 NA CASSLALHEQYF TGTGCCAGCAGTTTGGCCCTCCACGAGCAGTACTTC